This paragraph reports one TCR beta chain. Its cognate antigen is unknown. In germline, CDR1 is SEHNR, CDR2 FQNEAQ (reference sequence). The V gene end was trimmed by 5 bases and the J gene end by 10 bases; junction bases not matched to a gene: 7. The CDR3 runs 14 residues. In the PCR, 60 Vbeta and 13 Jbeta primers were used. Libraries were prepared by immunoSEQ multiplex PCR; TCRdb keeps only in-frame clonotypes and omits some of them. This table has approximately 150,000 clones, 84% appearing once. This entry belongs to a study of cytomegalovirus exposure and HLA in healthy donors. Study results and limitations: Accurate prediction of HLA-A and HLA-B alleles (for most subjects) was reportedly achieved from TCR beta sequences. The listing of roughly 160 TCR beta chains classed them as cytomegalovirus-associated.

This TCR was sampled from a man aged 18 to 30 in good health and CMV-seronegative. The material sequenced was PBMCs. This chain uses TRBV7-9 with TRBJ1-4; 10 positions match TRBD1. The DNA of the CDR3 is TGTGCCAGCAGCCATCCCGGGACAGGGGTAAAACTGTTTTTT. Translating it yields CASSHPGTGVKLFF. The entire variable domain, with the rest obtained from reference TRBV7-9 and TRBJ1-4, is as follows: DTGVSQNPRHKITKRGQNVTFRCDPISEHNRLYWYRQTLGQGPEFLTYFQNEAQLEKSRLLSDRFSAERPKGSFSTLEIQRTEQGDSAMYLCASSHPGTGVKLFFGSGTQLSVL.